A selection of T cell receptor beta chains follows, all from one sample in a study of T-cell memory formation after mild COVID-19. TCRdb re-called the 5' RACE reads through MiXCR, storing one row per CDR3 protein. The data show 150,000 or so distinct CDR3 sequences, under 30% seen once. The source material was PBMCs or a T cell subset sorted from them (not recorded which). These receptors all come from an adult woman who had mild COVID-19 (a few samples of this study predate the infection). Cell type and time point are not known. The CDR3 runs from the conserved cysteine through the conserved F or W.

CDR3 protein: CASSLTDAGVQPQHF; CDR3 length: 15; V gene: TRBV18
CDR3 protein: CASSQDQYSFNYGYTF; CDR3 length: 16; V gene: TRBV14
CDR3 protein: CASSFPGSTEAFF; CDR3 length: 13; V gene: TRBV7-9
CDR3 protein: CASSFQDRASYGYTF; CDR3 length: 15; V gene: TRBV12-3/TRBV12-4
CDR3 protein: CASSVQPSEQFF; CDR3 length: 12; V gene: TRBV9
CDR3 protein: CASSDTGTGGVAETQYF; CDR3 length: 17; V gene: TRBV27
CDR3 protein: CASSLEADRGLGEQYF; CDR3 length: 16; V gene: TRBV7-6
CDR3 protein: CASSLEDSVSYGYTF; CDR3 length: 15; V gene: TRBV7-2
CDR3 protein: CASSQSDRNQPQHF; CDR3 length: 14; V gene: TRBV4-3
CDR3 protein: CASSLGDTGGTGELFF; CDR3 length: 16; V gene: TRBV5-1
CDR3 protein: CASSLGGLAEPRNNEQFF; CDR3 length: 18; V gene: TRBV12-3/TRBV12-4
CDR3 protein: CSVGTGYNSPLHF; CDR3 length: 13; V gene: TRBV29-1
CDR3 protein: CASSYSGGGNEQFF; CDR3 length: 14; V gene: TRBV12-3/TRBV12-4
CDR3 protein: CASSLGGSDTQYF; CDR3 length: 13; V gene: TRBV27
CDR3 protein: CATSRVGPNTGELFF; CDR3 length: 15; V gene: TRBV15
CDR3 protein: CASRRTGAANEQFF; CDR3 length: 14; V gene: TRBV5-1
CDR3 protein: CASSFPYTVQETQYF; CDR3 length: 15; V gene: TRBV7-9
CDR3 protein: CASSYKGLEAFF; CDR3 length: 12; V gene: TRBV6-5
CDR3 protein: CASGLSLGFTEAFF; CDR3 length: 14; V gene: TRBV12-5
CDR3 protein: CASSQRFSSYNSPLHF; CDR3 length: 16; V gene: TRBV3-1
CDR3 protein: CASSLDYRTPSYEQYF; CDR3 length: 16; V gene: TRBV27
CDR3 protein: CASSATGNLGNEQFF; CDR3 length: 15; V gene: TRBV7-3
CDR3 protein: CASSQDSSLYGYTF; CDR3 length: 14; V gene: TRBV4-1
CDR3 protein: CAIRDGNTEAFF; CDR3 length: 12; V gene: TRBV10-3
CDR3 protein: CASSLDTEGHLRYTF; CDR3 length: 15; V gene: TRBV5-1
CDR3 protein: CATSASDYLTDTQYF; CDR3 length: 15; V gene: TRBV24-1
CDR3 protein: CSAAGLAGGMGYNEQFF; CDR3 length: 17; V gene: TRBV20-1
CDR3 protein: CASSRTSGRNEQFF; CDR3 length: 14; V gene: TRBV11-2